This TCR beta chain was sequenced during a study of blood T cell repertoires in COVID-19. Whole-study context: Spain, Italy and the United States supplied samples that represented acute and convalescent COVID-19. Nucleic acid was either cDNA or gDNA, and it came from T cells, B-cell-depleted T cells, or PBMCs.

CDR3 length: 14 residues. V lost 2 bases and J lost 5, with 14 bases in between. Germline loops: CDR1 SGHRS, CDR2 YFSETQ. In the authors' workflow: Counts of nucleated cells, estimated from reference gene primer amplification, were obtained. The protocol was immunoSEQ multiplex PCR, while the TCRdb copy is restricted to in-frame clones and leaves out a portion. V and J calls and clone size come straight from that table; D and trimming were deduced from the DNA. The sample gives 60,000 to 75,000 clones, roughly 76% of which show up once; around half is in the top ten. The J gene is TRBJ2-7, the V gene TRBV5-1; D is perhaps TRBD1 (5 bases). The sample comprised peripheral blood. The sequence came from a woman of 80 years or more with acute or convalescent COVID-19. CDR3 DNA sequence: TGCGCCAGCAGCTTATACGCAGGGAACAACGAGCAGTACTTC. Translating it yields CASSLYAGNNEQYF. The entire variable domain, with the rest obtained from reference TRBV5-1 and TRBJ2-7, is as follows: KAGVTQTPRYLIKTRGQQVTLSCSPISGHRSVSWYQQTPGQGLQFLFEYFSETQRNKGNFPGRFSGRQFSNSRSEMNVSTLELGDSALYLCASSLYAGNNEQYFGPGTRLTVT.